Reported below is one T cell receptor (beta chain). These data originate in a study of shared clonotypes between healthy human individuals. V dropped 5 bases and J dropped 6 bases, with 12 bases sitting between them. This CDR3 has 13 amino acids. The method was immunoSEQ multiplex PCR; TCRdb's version includes in-frame clones alone and lacks a portion of them. The data contain about a million clones, 77% of them singletons. This TCR was recovered from a man aged 18 to 30 in good health. Some clones in this sample may be carry-over from other donors' samples. The sample taken for sequencing was memory CD4+ T cells from PBMCs. Subset described: CD45RA-negative fraction. V usage is TRBV5-3 and J usage is TRBJ1-5, with D perhaps TRBD1 (5 bases). Being an ORF, TRBV5-3 has a function that is uncertain. The CDR3 region is CARRQFRAQPQHF. The CDR3 nucleotides read TGTGCCAGAAGGCAATTCAGGGCTCAGCCCCAGCATTTT.